This T cell receptor beta chain stems from a study of metastatic and nonmetastatic thyroid tumors. Overall study context: Repertoires of blood and of tissue (tumor or nodule) from malignant and benign thyroid patients were compared.

Trimming stripped 2 bases from V and 4 bases from J, with 18 bases between. The germline V gene encodes CDR1 DFQATT and CDR2 SNEGSKA (reference sequence). The CDR3 covers 15 residues. TCRdb ran MiXCR on the PCR reads. The data hold approximately 74,000 clones, with over 12% observed a single time. Until they underwent thyroid surgery, no patient had received any treatment. This clone was picked up many times. The specimen was blood. The chain joins TRBV20-1 to TRBJ2-7; tentatively, D is TRBD2 (6 bases). The clonotype was recovered from a male donor with papillary thyroid cancer or a benign thyroid nodule (not recorded which). Some clones in this sample may be carry-over from other donors' samples. DNA of the CDR3: TGCAGTGCTAGAAGTCTAGCGTCGTTAAAATACGAGCAGTACTTC. It codes for CSARSLASLKYEQYF.